The rows below give T cell receptor beta chains drawn from one sample of a study of blood T cell repertoires in COVID-19. Here immunoSEQ multiplex PCR was the method, and the copy in TCRdb shows in-frame clones only, minus some. The profile covers 180,000 or so clones, with approximately 78% appearing a single time and about 10% taken by the ten largest. Material for sequencing was peripheral blood. These receptors all come from a woman of 80 years or more with COVID-19, enrolled during active disease. The CDR3 runs from the conserved cysteine through the conserved F or W. Fields, in order: V gene, D gene, clone size, J gene, CDR3 protein, CDR3 DNA. A D gene is named only where the DNA matches it firmly. Clone size appears in some rows only: once, few, many, or a class for an expanded clone.

v_call: TRBV29-1; d_call: TRBD2; clone_size: once; j_call: TRBJ2-1; cdr3_aa: CSVDGGANEQFF; cdr3_nt: TGCAGCGTTGACGGGGGGGCCAATGAGCAGTTCTTC
v_call: TRBV2; d_call: TRBD1; clone_size: .; j_call: TRBJ2-7; cdr3_aa: CASEGQVLGEQYF; cdr3_nt: TGTGCCAGCGAGGGACAGGTATTGGGGGAGCAGTACTTC
v_call: TRBV4-1; d_call: TRBD1; clone_size: many; j_call: TRBJ2-7; cdr3_aa: CASSKRQGPYEQYF; cdr3_nt: TGCGCCAGCAGCAAACGACAGGGCCCCTACGAGCAGTACTTC
v_call: TRBV5-1; d_call: TRBD1; clone_size: .; j_call: TRBJ2-7; cdr3_aa: CASSVTGGSSYEQYF; cdr3_nt: TGCGCCAGCAGCGTGACAGGGGGCAGCTCCTACGAGCAGTACTTC
v_call: TRBV6-5; d_call: .; clone_size: .; j_call: TRBJ1-1; cdr3_aa: CASSYARGTEAFF; cdr3_nt: TGTGCCAGCAGTTACGCCAGGGGCACTGAAGCTTTCTTT
v_call: TRBV19; d_call: .; clone_size: .; j_call: TRBJ2-7; cdr3_aa: CASSNRQGGYEQYF; cdr3_nt: TGTGCCAGTAGTAATCGACAGGGAGGCTACGAGCAGTACTTC
v_call: TRBV25-1; d_call: .; clone_size: once; j_call: TRBJ1-3; cdr3_aa: CASSEYQGGGNTIYF; cdr3_nt: TGTGCCAGCAGTGAATACCAGGGAGGTGGAAACACCATATATTTT
v_call: TRBV5-1; d_call: .; clone_size: .; j_call: TRBJ2-1; cdr3_aa: CASSFRLGTYNEQFF; cdr3_nt: TGCGCCAGCAGCTTTCGTCTAGGAACCTACAATGAGCAGTTCTTC
v_call: TRBV5-1; d_call: TRBD2; clone_size: once; j_call: TRBJ2-3; cdr3_aa: CASSLSDTSGGTDTQYF; cdr3_nt: TGCGCCAGCAGCTTGTCCGATACTAGCGGGGGCACAGATACGCAGTATTTT
v_call: TRBV27; d_call: TRBD2; clone_size: .; j_call: TRBJ2-2; cdr3_aa: CASSLQVSGRDTGELFF; cdr3_nt: TGTGCCAGCAGTTTACAAGTATCCGGGAGGGACACCGGGGAGCTGTTTTTT
v_call: TRBV6-5; d_call: TRBD1; clone_size: .; j_call: TRBJ2-3; cdr3_aa: CASSYSGQGASDTQYF; cdr3_nt: TGTGCCAGCAGTTATTCCGGACAGGGGGCTTCAGATACGCAGTATTTT
v_call: TRBV4-2; d_call: TRBD2; clone_size: .; j_call: TRBJ2-7; cdr3_aa: CASSYIAGSSYEQYF; cdr3_nt: TGTGCCAGCAGCTACATAGCGGGTAGCTCCTACGAGCAGTACTTC
v_call: TRBV6-6; d_call: .; clone_size: few; j_call: TRBJ1-3; cdr3_aa: CASLQGIGNTIYF; cdr3_nt: TGTGCCAGCTTACAGGGAATTGGAAACACCATATATTTT
v_call: TRBV6-5; d_call: .; clone_size: .; j_call: TRBJ2-1; cdr3_aa: CASMYRGGNEQFF; cdr3_nt: TGTGCCAGCATGTATAGGGGTGGCAATGAGCAGTTCTTC
v_call: TRBV27; d_call: .; clone_size: .; j_call: TRBJ2-5; cdr3_aa: CASRARGGLGTQYF; cdr3_nt: TGTGCCAGCAGGGCCCGCGGCGGATTAGGGACCCAGTACTTC
v_call: TRBV14; d_call: .; clone_size: .; j_call: TRBJ2-7; cdr3_aa: CASSQNFREQYF; cdr3_nt: TGTGCCAGCAGCCAAAATTTTCGCGAGCAGTACTTC
v_call: TRBV7-3; d_call: .; clone_size: .; j_call: TRBJ2-3; cdr3_aa: CASSQSGPPSTDTQYF; cdr3_nt: TGTGCCAGCAGCCAAAGCGGACCGCCTAGCACAGATACGCAGTATTTT
v_call: TRBV18; d_call: TRBD2; clone_size: .; j_call: TRBJ2-5; cdr3_aa: CASSRRLAGQETQYF; cdr3_nt: TGTGCCAGCTCACGAAGACTAGCGGGTCAAGAGACCCAGTACTTC
v_call: TRBV6-2/TRBV6-3; d_call: .; clone_size: .; j_call: TRBJ2-3; cdr3_aa: CASSYSVRSGTWDTQYF; cdr3_nt: TGTGCCAGCAGTTACTCAGTTCGTAGCGGTACCTGGGATACGCAGTATTTT
v_call: TRBV19; d_call: TRBD2; clone_size: .; j_call: TRBJ2-5; cdr3_aa: CASSPWVGGDQETQYF; cdr3_nt: TGTGCCAGTAGTCCCTGGGTGGGGGGGGATCAAGAGACCCAGTACTTC
v_call: TRBV10-3; d_call: .; clone_size: once; j_call: TRBJ1-6; cdr3_aa: CAISEPRQALYNSPLHF; cdr3_nt: TGTGCCATCAGTGAGCCCCGACAGGCTCTCTATAATTCACCCCTCCACTTT
v_call: TRBV19; d_call: TRBD2; clone_size: .; j_call: TRBJ2-3; cdr3_aa: CASSSSLAGGPDTQYF; cdr3_nt: TGTGCCAGTAGTTCCTCACTAGCGGGGGGCCCAGATACGCAGTATTTT
v_call: TRBV13; d_call: .; clone_size: .; j_call: TRBJ2-5; cdr3_aa: CASSKHRVSETQYF; cdr3_nt: TGTGCCAGCAGCAAACACAGGGTGTCTGAGACCCAGTACTTC
v_call: TRBV4-3; d_call: .; clone_size: .; j_call: TRBJ1-4; cdr3_aa: CASSQDIGYNEKLFF; cdr3_nt: TGCGCCAGCAGCCAAGATATCGGGTACAATGAAAAACTGTTTTTT
v_call: TRBV9; d_call: TRBD2; clone_size: .; j_call: TRBJ2-1; cdr3_aa: CASSVSGVVGNEQFF; cdr3_nt: TGTGCCAGCAGCGTGAGCGGGGTGGTTGGCAATGAGCAGTTCTTC
v_call: TRBV11-3; d_call: .; clone_size: .; j_call: TRBJ1-1; cdr3_aa: CASSLDSDTEAFF; cdr3_nt: TGTGCCAGCAGCTTAGACTCGGACACTGAAGCTTTCTTT
v_call: TRBV7-2; d_call: TRBD1; clone_size: .; j_call: TRBJ1-1; cdr3_aa: CASSRQGPEAFF; cdr3_nt: TGTGCCAGCAGCAGACAGGGCCCTGAAGCTTTCTTT
v_call: TRBV27; d_call: TRBD1; clone_size: few; j_call: TRBJ2-7; cdr3_aa: CASRSLRQGSYYEQYF; cdr3_nt: TGTGCCAGCAGATCCCTGAGACAGGGGTCATATTACGAGCAGTACTTC
v_call: TRBV28; d_call: .; clone_size: .; j_call: TRBJ1-1; cdr3_aa: CASSLNSHTEAFF; cdr3_nt: TGTGCCAGCAGTCTAAACAGCCACACTGAAGCTTTCTTT
v_call: TRBV6-5; d_call: .; clone_size: .; j_call: TRBJ1-2; cdr3_aa: CASWRLGYTF; cdr3_nt: TGTGCCAGCTGGAGACTTGGCTACACCTTC
v_call: TRBV3-1/TRBV3-2; d_call: .; clone_size: .; j_call: TRBJ2-5; cdr3_aa: CASSQNRGQETQYF; cdr3_nt: TGTGCCAGCAGCCAAAATAGGGGCCAAGAGACCCAGTACTTC
v_call: TRBV10-3; d_call: .; clone_size: .; j_call: TRBJ1-6; cdr3_aa: CAISRDKDSPLHF; cdr3_nt: TGTGCCATCAGCCGGGACAAAGATTCACCCCTCCACTTT
v_call: TRBV19; d_call: TRBD1; clone_size: .; j_call: TRBJ2-1; cdr3_aa: CASSLPGGENEQFF; cdr3_nt: TGTGCCAGTAGTCTCCCAGGGGGCGAGAATGAGCAGTTCTTC
v_call: TRBV29-1; d_call: TRBD1; clone_size: .; j_call: TRBJ2-5; cdr3_aa: CSVGKGAKTQYF; cdr3_nt: TGCAGCGTTGGGAAGGGGGCGAAGACCCAGTACTTC
v_call: TRBV9; d_call: .; clone_size: .; j_call: TRBJ1-4; cdr3_aa: CASSRATGSTNEKLFF; cdr3_nt: TGTGCCAGCAGCCGAGCTACAGGGTCGACTAATGAAAAACTGTTTTTT
v_call: TRBV2; d_call: .; clone_size: once; j_call: TRBJ1-5; cdr3_aa: CASSVELRYSNQPQHF; cdr3_nt: TGTGCCAGCAGTGTTGAATTGAGATATAGCAATCAGCCCCAGCATTTT
v_call: TRBV5-5; d_call: .; clone_size: few; j_call: TRBJ1-1; cdr3_aa: CASNLEVMNTEAFF; cdr3_nt: TGTGCCAGCAACCTCGAGGTGATGAACACTGAAGCTTTCTTT